Listed below are T cell receptor beta chains from one sample, sequenced in a study of shared clonotypes between healthy human individuals. Clones were sequenced by immunoSEQ multiplex PCR, and TCRdb holds only the in-frame ones, with some missing. The sample records 500,000 to 700,000 clones, approximately 95% being singletons. The source material was naive CD8+ T cells sorted from blood. The receptor set was obtained from a woman aged 25-40 years in good health. The CDR3 runs from the conserved cysteine through the conserved F or W. A D gene is named only where the DNA matches it firmly. Where a row states a size, it is once, few, many or the class of an expanded clone; other rows omit it.

V: TRBV18
J: TRBJ1-4
D: .
size: once
DNA: TGTGCCAGCTCATCACGACAGACCCGAAGGGGCGTAAAACTGTTTTTT
CDR3: CASSSRQTRRGVKLFF

V: TRBV9
J: TRBJ2-7
D: .
size: .
DNA: TGTGCCAGCAGCGTAGGAGGTAGTAGCTCCTACGAGCAGTACTTC
CDR3: CASSVGGSSSYEQYF

V: TRBV5-1
J: TRBJ2-7
D: .
size: .
DNA: TGCGCCAGCAGCTTGGGCGGGATACAATTTCCAAGCTCCTACGAGCAGTACTTC
CDR3: CASSLGGIQFPSSYEQYF

V: TRBV27
J: TRBJ1-2
D: .
size: .
DNA: TGTGCCAGCAGTCTCGTAGGGTCGAACTATGGCTACACCTTC
CDR3: CASSLVGSNYGYTF

V: TRBV4-1
J: TRBJ2-2
D: .
size: .
DNA: TGCGCCAGCAGCCCGAGCCGTGGGGGGGAGCTGTTTTTT
CDR3: CASSPSRGGELFF

V: TRBV2
J: TRBJ2-7
D: TRBD2
size: .
DNA: TGTGCCAGCAGGCCCGGGACTAGCAACGAGCAGTACTTC
CDR3: CASRPGTSNEQYF

V: TRBV5-1
J: TRBJ1-2
D: TRBD1
size: .
DNA: TGCGCCAGCAGCGTACAGGGGGCCCGATATGGCTACACCTTC
CDR3: CASSVQGARYGYTF

V: TRBV10-3
J: TRBJ1-2
D: .
size: .
DNA: TGTGCCATCAGTGAGTCTGAGGGGATATACTATGGCTACACCTTC
CDR3: CAISESEGIYYGYTF

V: TRBV5-5
J: TRBJ2-7
D: .
size: .
DNA: TGTGCCAGCAGCTTGGAGGGCGAGCAGTACTTC
CDR3: CASSLEGEQYF

V: TRBV5-1
J: TRBJ1-2
D: .
size: once
DNA: TGCGCCAGCAGCAGTTGGGGGCCGCTTAACTATGGCTACACCTTC
CDR3: CASSSWGPLNYGYTF

V: TRBV19
J: TRBJ2-7
D: TRBD1
size: .
DNA: TGTGCCAGTAGTGGAGGGACAGGGGACTACGAGCAGTACTTC
CDR3: CASSGGTGDYEQYF

V: TRBV5-1
J: TRBJ2-5
D: .
size: .
DNA: TGCGCCAGCAGCTGGATGGGGCAGCAAGAGACCCAGTACTTC
CDR3: CASSWMGQQETQYF

V: TRBV27
J: TRBJ1-1
D: .
size: .
DNA: TGTGCCAGCAGCCTGGCCCCGGGACGTTGGAACACTGAAGCTTTCTTT
CDR3: CASSLAPGRWNTEAFF

V: TRBV11-2
J: TRBJ2-1
D: .
size: .
DNA: TGTGCCAGCAGCTTAGGCCTCCATGAGCAGTTCTTC
CDR3: CASSLGLHEQFF

V: TRBV7-8
J: TRBJ2-7
D: .
size: .
DNA: TGTGCCAGCAGCACCACTAGCTTGACTGTTTACGAGCAGTACTTC
CDR3: CASSTTSLTVYEQYF

V: TRBV7-9
J: TRBJ2-7
D: TRBD1
size: .
DNA: TGTGCCAGCAGACAGGGGTACGAGCAGTACTTC
CDR3: CASRQGYEQYF

V: TRBV7-3
J: TRBJ2-2
D: .
size: .
DNA: TGTGCCAGCAGCTCCGACTCCTTCGGGGAGCTGTTTTTT
CDR3: CASSSDSFGELFF

V: TRBV27
J: TRBJ2-7
D: .
size: .
DNA: TGTGCCAGCAGTTCAAGTGGGTCGCTCTACGAGCAGTACTTC
CDR3: CASSSSGSLYEQYF

V: TRBV6-5
J: TRBJ2-1
D: .
size: .
DNA: TGTGCCAGCAGTCCGGGGGATGAGCAGTTCTTC
CDR3: CASSPGDEQFF

V: TRBV9
J: TRBJ2-7
D: .
size: .
DNA: TGTGCCAGCAGCGTAGGATTGGGGCACGAGCAGTACTTC
CDR3: CASSVGLGHEQYF

V: TRBV30
J: TRBJ1-4
D: .
size: .
DNA: TGTGCCTGGGGGTGGGACGGAGCTAATGAAAAACTGTTTTTT
CDR3: CAWGWDGANEKLFF

V: TRBV15
J: TRBJ2-7
D: .
size: .
DNA: TGTGCCACCAGCAGAGGAATAGGGCAGTCCCACGAGCAGTACTTC
CDR3: CATSRGIGQSHEQYF

V: TRBV2
J: TRBJ1-2
D: .
size: .
DNA: TGTGCCAGCAGTGAATTCGGGAGCTATGGCTACACCTTC
CDR3: CASSEFGSYGYTF

V: TRBV13
J: TRBJ2-7
D: TRBD1
size: .
DNA: TGTGCCAGCAGCCCGCGGGACAGGGGATACGAGCAGTACTTC
CDR3: CASSPRDRGYEQYF

V: TRBV2
J: TRBJ1-2
D: TRBD1
size: .
DNA: TGTGCCAGCAGGCCGGGACAGGGGAACTATGGCTACACCTTC
CDR3: CASRPGQGNYGYTF

V: TRBV27
J: TRBJ2-7
D: TRBD2
size: .
DNA: TGTGCCAGCAGTTTAATCCGGGGGGATGGAGAGCAGTACTTC
CDR3: CASSLIRGDGEQYF

V: TRBV7-9
J: TRBJ2-7
D: TRBD1
size: .
DNA: TGTGCCAGCAGCCCAGGGGACAGTTCCTACGAGCAGTACTTC
CDR3: CASSPGDSSYEQYF

V: TRBV7-6
J: TRBJ2-7
D: .
size: .
DNA: TGTGCCAGCAGTCTTGCGGGGTTCTCCTACGAGCAGTACTTC
CDR3: CASSLAGFSYEQYF

V: TRBV28
J: TRBJ2-1
D: TRBD1
size: .
DNA: TGTGCCAGCAGCGAAACTCCGGGACAGGGAGACAATGAGCAGTTCTTC
CDR3: CASSETPGQGDNEQFF

V: TRBV27
J: TRBJ2-2
D: TRBD1
size: .
DNA: TGTGCCAGCAGGCAGGGGGCCTCGACCGGGGAGCTGTTTTTT
CDR3: CASRQGASTGELFF

V: TRBV30
J: TRBJ2-2
D: .
size: .
DNA: TGTGCCCAAAAGCGAGAGAACACCGGGGAGCTGTTTTTT
CDR3: CAQKRENTGELFF

V: TRBV29-1
J: TRBJ2-7
D: .
size: once
DNA: TGCAGCGTTGAAATAACGGTATACGAGCAGTACTTC
CDR3: CSVEITVYEQYF

V: TRBV30
J: TRBJ1-4
D: .
size: .
DNA: TGTGCCTGGAGCGCCGGGCGCGGGACTAATGAAAAACTGTTTTTT
CDR3: CAWSAGRGTNEKLFF

V: TRBV13
J: TRBJ2-7
D: .
size: .
DNA: TGTGCCAGCAGCTTAGAAGGCGAGCAGTACTTC
CDR3: CASSLEGEQYF

V: TRBV29-1
J: TRBJ2-1
D: .
size: .
DNA: TGCAGCGTGGGGGGACTTCCGGAGTTCTTC
CDR3: CSVGGLPEFF

V: TRBV19
J: TRBJ2-2
D: .
size: .
DNA: TGTGCCACAGTAGCCCCTAACACCGGGGAGCTGTTTTTT
CDR3: CATVAPNTGELFF

V: TRBV9
J: TRBJ2-7
D: .
size: .
DNA: TGTGCCAGCAGCCCTCGGGGGGGGACAGAGTCCTACGAGCAGTACTTC
CDR3: CASSPRGGTESYEQYF

V: TRBV11-2
J: TRBJ2-7
D: TRBD2
size: .
DNA: TGTGCCAGCAGGATGACGGGAGGGGGCTACGAGCAGTACTTC
CDR3: CASRMTGGGYEQYF

V: TRBV18
J: TRBJ2-7
D: .
size: .
DNA: TGTGCCAGCTCACCGCTAGACGGGCTAGGGCCCTACGAGCAGTACTTC
CDR3: CASSPLDGLGPYEQYF

V: TRBV5-1
J: TRBJ2-2
D: TRBD1
size: .
DNA: TGCGCCAGCAGCTTGGAAGGGACAGGGATTAAGTCCGGGGAGCTGTTTTTT
CDR3: CASSLEGTGIKSGELFF

V: TRBV28
J: TRBJ2-1
D: .
size: .
DNA: TGTGCCAGCAGGCGGCTCGCAGAGGATCACAATGAGCAGTTCTTC
CDR3: CASRRLAEDHNEQFF

V: TRBV9
J: TRBJ2-1
D: .
size: .
DNA: TGTGCCAGCAGCGTAGGCGGGCGGATCAATGAGCAGTTCTTC
CDR3: CASSVGGRINEQFF